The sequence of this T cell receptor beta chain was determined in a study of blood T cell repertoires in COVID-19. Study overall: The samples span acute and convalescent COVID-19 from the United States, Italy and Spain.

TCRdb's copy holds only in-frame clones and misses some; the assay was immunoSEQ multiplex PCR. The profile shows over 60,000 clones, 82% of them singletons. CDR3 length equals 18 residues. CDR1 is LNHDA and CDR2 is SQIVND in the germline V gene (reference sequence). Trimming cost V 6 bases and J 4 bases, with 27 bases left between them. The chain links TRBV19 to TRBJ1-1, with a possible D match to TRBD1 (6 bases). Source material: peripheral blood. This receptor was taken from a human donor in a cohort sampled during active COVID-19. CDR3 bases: TGTGCCAGTAGCCCCACGGGGGGGGCGCCCCGAGTGGTCACTGAAGCTTTCTTT. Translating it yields CASSPTGGAPRVVTEAFF.